Shown below are 8 T cell receptor beta chains from a single sample sequenced in a study of T-cell reconstitution after alpha-beta-depleted transplantation in children. As it was prepared, the TCRbeta library received unique molecular identifiers. TCRdb fed the PCR reads into MiXCR, producing one record per CDR3 protein. The sample consists of about 980,000 distinct CDR3 sequences, about 29% of them appearing once. The sample in question was PBMCs, mostly from graft donor cells, obtained 360 days after TCRalphabeta/CD19-depleted stem cell transplant. These receptors were collected from a boy under two years old who had a stem cell transplant for SCID, so the T cells may come from the graft donor.

This sequence joins TRBV12-3 or TRBV12-4 and TRBJ2-3, with 7 nucleotides matching TRBD2. The CDR3 contains 13 residues. CDR3: CAVGREGTDTQYF. The CDR3 DNA follows: TGTGCTGTGGGCCGGGAGGGCACAGATACGCAGTATTTT.

The rearrangement uses TRBV5-1 and TRBJ2-1; 8 nucleotides line up with TRBD2. J was trimmed by 4 bases and V by 0 bases; bases with no gene match: 3. The CDR3 has 15 residues. Per germline, CDR1 SGHRS and CDR2 YFSETQ. The CDR3 reads CASSLEGLGYNEQFF. In DNA form, the CDR3 reads TGCGCCAGCAGCTTGGAGGGACTAGGATACAATGAGCAGTTCTTC.

This clonotype was seen a single time. The chain links TRBV12-3 or TRBV12-4 to TRBJ2-3; perhaps TRBD1 as D (6 bases). Trimming left V 5 bases short and J 3 bases short, with 12 bases between. The CDR3 has 14 residues. The CDR3 DNA sequence: TGTGCCAGCAGTCTAAGAGGACAGACAGATACGCAGTATTTT. Translating it yields CASSLRGQTDTQYF.

The table lists this clonotype with a few counts. The rearrangement uses TRBV25-1 and TRBJ1-1, with unresolved D. This CDR3 region has 16 residues. The V gene lost 1 base and the J gene lost 3 bases, with 15 bases spanning the gap. CDR1 is MGHDK, CDR2 SYGVNS, per germline. CDR3 amino acids: CASSELGWAEDTEAFF. As DNA, the CDR3 is TGTGCCAGCAGTGAATTGGGCTGGGCTGAGGACACTGAAGCTTTCTTT.

This clonotype turned up a few times. This chain joins TRBV4-3 and TRBJ2-5; tentative D call: TRBD2 (5 bases). The V and J ends lost 3 bases and 4 bases respectively, with 15 bases between them. This CDR3 comprises 15 residues. CDR1 is LGHNA, CDR2 YSLEER, per germline. The CDR3 DNA reads TGCGCCAGCAGCCAGTGGGAGTGGGGTGCAGAGACCCAGTACTTC. This gives the protein CASSQWEWGAETQYF.

This clonotype was seen more than once but under ten times. This chain joins TRBV20-1 and TRBJ2-1; D tentatively reads TRBD1 or TRBD2 (6 bases each). Germline CDR1 is DFQATT and CDR2 is SNEGSKA (reference sequence). The CDR3 totals 15 residues. V shed 1 base and J shed 7 bases, with 17 bases lying between them. The chain's CDR3 is CSARARGKEGNEQFF. For the CDR3, the DNA is TGCAGTGCTAGAGCGAGGGGGAAGGAGGGAAATGAGCAGTTCTTC.

This clonotype appeared a few times. The chain carries TRBV5-1 and TRBJ2-5; no definite D call. The CDR3 extends over 12 amino acids. V was cut by 8 bases and J by 4 bases, with 12 bases left in between. CDR1 is SGHRS, CDR2 YFSETQ, per germline. CDR3 loop: CASYVGRETQYF. CDR3 bases: TGCGCCAGTTATGTAGGTCGAGAGACCCAGTACTTC.

This clonotype was counted between two and nine times. For the CDR3, the DNA is TGTGCCAGCAGTTTAGAAGGGTTTTCCGAGCAGTACTTC. Its protein product is CASSLEGFSEQYF. This rearrangement joins TRBV12-3 or TRBV12-4 to TRBJ2-7, with D uncertain. The CDR3 length is 13 residues. V shed 1 base and J shed 6 bases, with 10 bases lying between them.